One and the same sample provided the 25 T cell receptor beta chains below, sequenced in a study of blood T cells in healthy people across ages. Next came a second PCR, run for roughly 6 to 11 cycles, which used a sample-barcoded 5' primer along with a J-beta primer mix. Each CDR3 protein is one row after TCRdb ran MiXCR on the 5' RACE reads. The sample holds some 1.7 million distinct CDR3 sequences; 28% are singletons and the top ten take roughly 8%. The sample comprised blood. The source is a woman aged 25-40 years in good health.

The CDR3 here is CASKRQGGTDTQYF. The CDR3 nucleotides read TGTGCCAGCAAGCGACAGGGAGGAACAGATACGCAGTATTTT. This rearrangement joins TRBV2 to TRBJ2-3; TRBD1 might be the D (7 bases). The germline gives CDR1 SNHLY, CDR2 FYNNEI. With 7 bases removed from V and 3 bases from J, the gap between germline ends came to 14 bases. The CDR3 totals 14 residues.

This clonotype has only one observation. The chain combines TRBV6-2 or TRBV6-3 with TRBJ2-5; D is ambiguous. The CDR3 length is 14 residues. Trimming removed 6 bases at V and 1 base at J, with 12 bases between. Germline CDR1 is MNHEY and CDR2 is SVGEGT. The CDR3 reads CASRRHRLQETQYF. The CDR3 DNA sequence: TGTGCCAGCAGGAGACACCGACTCCAAGAGACCCAGTACTTC.

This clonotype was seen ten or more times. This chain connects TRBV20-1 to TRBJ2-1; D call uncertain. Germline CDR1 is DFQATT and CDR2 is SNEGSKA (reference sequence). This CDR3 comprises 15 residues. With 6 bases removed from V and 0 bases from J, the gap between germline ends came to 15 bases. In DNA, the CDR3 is TGCAGTGCCATGGTAGGCGCCAGCTCCTACAATGAGCAGTTCTTC. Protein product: CSAMVGASSYNEQFF.

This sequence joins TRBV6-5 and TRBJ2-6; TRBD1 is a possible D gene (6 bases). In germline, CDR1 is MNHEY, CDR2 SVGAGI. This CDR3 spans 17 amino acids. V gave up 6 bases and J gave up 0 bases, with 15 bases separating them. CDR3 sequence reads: CASSRDTTPSGANVLTF. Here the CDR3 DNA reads TGTGCCAGCAGCCGGGACACAACCCCCTCTGGGGCCAACGTCCTGACTTTC.

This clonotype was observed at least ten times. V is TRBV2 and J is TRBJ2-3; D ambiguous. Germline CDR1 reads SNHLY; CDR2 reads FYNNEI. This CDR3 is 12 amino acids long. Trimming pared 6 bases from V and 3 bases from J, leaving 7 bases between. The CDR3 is CASSATTDTQYF. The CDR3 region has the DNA TGTGCCAGCAGCGCGACAACAGATACGCAGTATTTT.

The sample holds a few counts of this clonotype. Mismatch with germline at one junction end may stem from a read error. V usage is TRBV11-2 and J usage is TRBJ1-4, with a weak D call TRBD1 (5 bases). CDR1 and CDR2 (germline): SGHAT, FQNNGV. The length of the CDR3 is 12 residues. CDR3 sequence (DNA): TGTGCCAGCAGCTCCAGGGTTGAAAAACGGTTTTTT. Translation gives CASSSRVEKRFF.

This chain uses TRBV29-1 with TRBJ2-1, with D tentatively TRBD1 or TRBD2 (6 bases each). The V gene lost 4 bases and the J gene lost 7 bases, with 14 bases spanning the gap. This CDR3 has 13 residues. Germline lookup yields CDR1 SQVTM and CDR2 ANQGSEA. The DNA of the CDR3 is TGCAGCGTTGCCGGGGGCAGTACGAATGAGCAGTTCTTC. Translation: CSVAGGSTNEQFF.

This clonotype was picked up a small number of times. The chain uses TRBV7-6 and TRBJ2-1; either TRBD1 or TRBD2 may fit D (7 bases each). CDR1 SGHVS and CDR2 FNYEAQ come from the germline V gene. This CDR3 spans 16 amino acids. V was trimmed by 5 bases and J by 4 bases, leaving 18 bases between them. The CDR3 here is CASSPGGGREYNEQFF. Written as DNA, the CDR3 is TGTGCCAGCAGCCCAGGGGGTGGGCGGGAGTACAATGAGCAGTTCTTC.

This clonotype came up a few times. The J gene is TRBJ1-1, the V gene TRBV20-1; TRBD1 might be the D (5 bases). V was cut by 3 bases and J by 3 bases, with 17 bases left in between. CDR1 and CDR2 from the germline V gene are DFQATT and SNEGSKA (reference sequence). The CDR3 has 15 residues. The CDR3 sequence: CSASRDIRGDTEAFF. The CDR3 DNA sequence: TGCAGTGCTAGCCGGGATATTCGAGGGGACACTGAAGCTTTCTTT.

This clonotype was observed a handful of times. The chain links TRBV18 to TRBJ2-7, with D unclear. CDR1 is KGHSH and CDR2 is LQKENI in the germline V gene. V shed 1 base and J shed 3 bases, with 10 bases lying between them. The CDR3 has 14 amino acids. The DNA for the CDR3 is TGTGCCAGCTCACCACGTGGTCATGACTACGAGCAGTACTTC. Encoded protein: CASSPRGHDYEQYF.

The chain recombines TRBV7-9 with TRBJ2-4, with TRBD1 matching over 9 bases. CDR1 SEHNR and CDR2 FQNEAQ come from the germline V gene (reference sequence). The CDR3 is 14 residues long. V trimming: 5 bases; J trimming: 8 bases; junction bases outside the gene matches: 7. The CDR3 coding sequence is TGTGCCAGCAGCCCAGGGGACAGGGTCGACATTCAGTACTTC. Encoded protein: CASSPGDRVDIQYF.

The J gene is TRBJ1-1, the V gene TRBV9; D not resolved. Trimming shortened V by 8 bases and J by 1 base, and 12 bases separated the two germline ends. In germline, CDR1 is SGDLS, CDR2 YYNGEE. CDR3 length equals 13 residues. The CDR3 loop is CASNERENTEAFF. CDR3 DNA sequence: TGTGCCAGTAATGAGAGAGAGAACACTGAAGCTTTCTTT.

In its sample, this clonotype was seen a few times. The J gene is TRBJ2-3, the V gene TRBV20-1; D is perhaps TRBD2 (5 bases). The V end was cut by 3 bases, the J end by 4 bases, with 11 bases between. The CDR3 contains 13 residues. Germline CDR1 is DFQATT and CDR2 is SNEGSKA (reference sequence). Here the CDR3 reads CSARSGVADTQYF. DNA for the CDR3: TGCAGTGCTAGGTCCGGGGTAGCAGATACGCAGTATTTT.

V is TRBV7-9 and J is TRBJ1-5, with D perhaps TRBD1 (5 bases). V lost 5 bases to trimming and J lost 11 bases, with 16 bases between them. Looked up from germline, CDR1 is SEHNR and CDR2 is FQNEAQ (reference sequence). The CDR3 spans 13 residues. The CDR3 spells CASSIGANQAQHF. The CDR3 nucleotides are TGTGCCAGCAGCATCGGGGCCAACCAGGCCCAGCATTTT.

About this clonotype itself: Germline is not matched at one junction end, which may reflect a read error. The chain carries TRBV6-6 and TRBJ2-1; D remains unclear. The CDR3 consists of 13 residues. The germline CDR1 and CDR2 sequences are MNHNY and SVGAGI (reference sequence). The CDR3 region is CASSSVSYSEQFF. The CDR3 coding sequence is TGTGCCAGCAGTTCGGTCTCCTACAGTGAGCAGTTCTTC.

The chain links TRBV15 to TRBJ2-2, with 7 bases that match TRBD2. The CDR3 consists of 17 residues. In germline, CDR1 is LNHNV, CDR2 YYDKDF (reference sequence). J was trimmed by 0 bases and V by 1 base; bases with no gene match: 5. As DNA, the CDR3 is TGTGCCACCAGCAGAGCTGTAGCGGGCCCGAACACCGGGGAGCTGTTTTTT. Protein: CATSRAVAGPNTGELFF. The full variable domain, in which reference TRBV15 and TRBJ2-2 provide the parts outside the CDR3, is DAMVIQNPRYQVTQFGKPVTLSCSQTLNHNVMYWYQQKSSQAPKLLFHYYDKDFNNEADTPDNFQSRRPNTSFCFLDIRSPGLGDTAMYLCATSRAVAGPNTGELFFGEGSRLTVL.

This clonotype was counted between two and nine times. CDR3 coding DNA: TGTGCCAGCACCCGACTAGCGAATGAGCAGTTCTTC. It translates to CASTRLANEQFF. This chain connects TRBV7-2 to TRBJ2-1; 8 positions match TRBD2. The germline V gene encodes CDR1 SGHTA and CDR2 FQGNSA. This CDR3 region has 12 residues. The V segment lost 7 bases and the J segment 7 bases; nucleotides outside the gene matches: 3.

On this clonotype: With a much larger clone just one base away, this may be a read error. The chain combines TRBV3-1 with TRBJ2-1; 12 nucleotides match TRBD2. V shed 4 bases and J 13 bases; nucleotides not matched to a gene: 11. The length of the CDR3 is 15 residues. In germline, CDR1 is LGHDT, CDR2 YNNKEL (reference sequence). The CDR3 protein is CASSPSTSGGETQFF. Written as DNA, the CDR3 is TGTGCCAGCAGCCCTTCGACTAGCGGGGGAGAGACCCAGTTCTTC.

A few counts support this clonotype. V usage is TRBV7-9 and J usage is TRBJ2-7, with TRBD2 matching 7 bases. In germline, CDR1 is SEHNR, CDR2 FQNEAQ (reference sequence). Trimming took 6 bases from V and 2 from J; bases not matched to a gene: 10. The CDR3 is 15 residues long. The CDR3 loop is CASSRTSNNPYEQYF. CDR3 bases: TGTGCCAGCAGTCGGACTAGTAACAACCCCTACGAGCAGTACTTC.

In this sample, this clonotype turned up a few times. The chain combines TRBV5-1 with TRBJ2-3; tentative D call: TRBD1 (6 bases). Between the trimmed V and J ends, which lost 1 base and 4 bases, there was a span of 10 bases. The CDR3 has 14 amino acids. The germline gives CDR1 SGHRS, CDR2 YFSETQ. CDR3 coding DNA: TGCGCCAGCAGCTTGATAACAGGGCCAGATACGCAGTATTTT. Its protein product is CASSLITGPDTQYF.

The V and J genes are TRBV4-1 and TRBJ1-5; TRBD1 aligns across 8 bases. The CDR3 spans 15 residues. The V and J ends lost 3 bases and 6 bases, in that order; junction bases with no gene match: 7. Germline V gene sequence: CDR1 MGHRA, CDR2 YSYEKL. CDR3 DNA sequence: TGCGCCAGCAGCCAGGGACAGGTGGGGAGTCAGCCCCAGCATTTT. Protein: CASSQGQVGSQPQHF.

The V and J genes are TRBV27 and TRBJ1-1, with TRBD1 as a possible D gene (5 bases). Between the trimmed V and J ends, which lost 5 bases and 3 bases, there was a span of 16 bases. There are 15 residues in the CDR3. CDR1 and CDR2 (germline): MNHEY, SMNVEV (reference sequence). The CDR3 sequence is CASSMTVVRHTEAFF. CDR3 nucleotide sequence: TGTGCCAGCAGTATGACAGTGGTCCGTCACACTGAAGCTTTCTTT.

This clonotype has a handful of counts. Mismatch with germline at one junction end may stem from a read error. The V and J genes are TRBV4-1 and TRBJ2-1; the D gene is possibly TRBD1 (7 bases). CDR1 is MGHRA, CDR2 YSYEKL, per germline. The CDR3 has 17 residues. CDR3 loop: CANSRNEEGQKSREQFF. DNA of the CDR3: TGCGCCAACAGCCGCAACGAGGAGGGACAGAAGTCTCGTGAGCAGTTCTTC.

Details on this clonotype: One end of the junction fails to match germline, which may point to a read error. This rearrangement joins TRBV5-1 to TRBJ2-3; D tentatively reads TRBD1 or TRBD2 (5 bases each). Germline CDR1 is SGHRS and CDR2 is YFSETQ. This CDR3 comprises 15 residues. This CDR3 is CAGSLSEGSGDTQYF. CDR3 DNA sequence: TGCGCCGGCAGCCTGAGTGAGGGGTCCGGGGATACGCAGTATTTT.

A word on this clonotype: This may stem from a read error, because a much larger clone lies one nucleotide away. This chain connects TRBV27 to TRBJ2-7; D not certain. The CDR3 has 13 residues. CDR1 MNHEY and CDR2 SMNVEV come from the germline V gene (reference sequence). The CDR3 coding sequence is TGTGCCAGCAGTTTATACCAGCATTACGGGCAGTACTTC. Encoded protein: CASSLYQHYGQYF.